This T cell receptor (beta chain) was identified in a study of tumor-infiltrating lymphocytes in primary liver carcinoma (dated by TCRdb to 2015 to 2018). For the wider study: The five patients, three men and two women aged 30 to 69 years, had hepatocellular carcinoma (four) or combined HCC and intrahepatic cholangiocarcinoma (one). Tumors of the five patients were stage T1-T3 N0M0 with maximum diameters of about 4.2 to 11 cm. Roughly 3.5 to 8 million productive TCRbeta reads were obtained per sample, and no significant difference in read depth was found between tissue types. Across five regions of each liver tumor, along with adjacent normal tissue and blood, the study brought together TCRbeta repertoire sequencing, expression microarrays and whole-exome sequencing. A total of 35 specimens from 5 patients, comprising roughly 25 tumor regions, 5 adjacent noncancerous liver tissues and 5 peripheral blood samples, were covered by TCRbeta repertoire sequencing. To link TCRbeta repertoire diversity with the local molecular phenotype, the roughly 23 tumor region samples were profiled using Agilent mRNA microarrays. Technical replicate repertoires showed high reproducibility, with mean shared-clone rates roughly 0.87 and correlation coefficients above 0.95.

V lost 1 base and J lost 6 bases, and the count of bases not matched to a germline gene is 15. As encoded in the germline V gene, CDR1 is SGHTA while CDR2 is FQGNSA. The CDR3 spans 18 residues, from the cysteine through the phenylalanine. This entry keeps only the CDR3 DNA: 54 bases, framed from base 1. What the work shows at the level of the full study, not this receptor alone: Only roughly 7-24% of top clones appeared in all five regions of a tumor, which suggests that tumor-infiltrating T cells are spatially heterogeneous. With just 4 or 5 patients in the study, the authors point out that the findings should be validated in a larger study. Repertoire overlap was higher between tumor regions (mean about 35%) than tumor-adjacent (approximately 17%) or tumor-blood (14%) pairs, consistent with antigen-driven expansion. Comparison of CD4+ and CD8+ T cell repertoires was precluded by the use of bulk unsorted samples. A significantly larger repertoire fraction was made up by the top 250 clones in tumors than in blood (p = 0.039). Only the TCR beta chain was sequenced, so true repertoire diversity is likely underestimated because unpaired alpha chains were not captured.

Without any cell sorting, total RNA and DNA were co-extracted from roughly 21-30 mg of bulk tissue using the AllPrep DNA/RNA mini kit. Between November 2015 and early 2016, a handful of patients in China with histopathologically diagnosed primary liver carcinoma had their tumors surgically resected. Patients had chronic HBV infection and were treatment-naive at sampling. Five spatially separated regions were sampled per tumor: superior, inferior, left-lateral and right-lateral poles, plus the tumor centre. Histology showed that every tumor sample contained more than 75% viable tumor cells. Fresh tumor and adjacent tissue pieces were bisected; one half was stored in RNAlater at -80°C, the other sent for histology. Comment on this clonotype: Its target antigen remains unknown. The input lacks base qualities; no much larger clone sits a single base away.

Starting from about 550 ng total RNA, TCRbeta-specific cDNA was produced by reverse transcription with a constant-region primer and ProtoScript II reverse transcriptase. Construction of the TCRbeta libraries relied on three nested rounds of multiplex PCR, following a slightly modified ARM-PCR procedure. Multiplex TRBV1-TRBV30 forward primers and a Cbeta reverse primer were used in the first two PCR rounds, each of which was run for roughly 9 cycles. A final 25-cycle PCR with Deep VentR polymerase added sample barcodes and Illumina adapters. Before sequencing, amplicons of 200-500 bp were gel-purified using a QIAquick gel extraction kit. An Illumina HiSeq 2500 was used to sequence the TCRbeta amplicons, generating 250-bp paired-end reads. Under the source paper's analysis protocol: Trimmomatic v0.33 was used to quality-trim the reads, and FLASH v1.2.11 was used to merge paired reads so that full CDR3 sequences could be recovered. MiGEC v1.2.1b assigned V, D and J germline segments to the rearranged TCRbeta sequences. Clonotype statistics, along with Shannon-Wiener diversity indices, were calculated using VDJtools v1.0.0. Except for diversity analysis, only each sample's 250 most abundant clonotypes were used in subsequent analyses to reduce sampling bias. Using fastp trimming at Q25 and MiXCR clonotype assembly, TCRdb reanalyzed the public sequencing data and kept in-frame beta chains. CDR3 protein sequences are deduplicated, and each keeps its most common genes and DNA. For this entry, the V and J calls and clone size follow TCRdb and not the study's own pipeline. The sample contains 95,000 to 150,000 distinct CDR3 sequences, roughly three fifths of them found a single time. Around 9% of the sample lies in the top ten.

The receptor was isolated from a woman between 55 and 75 years old with primary liver carcinoma and hepatitis B virus infection. Material: liver tumor tissue from sampling region 1. This specimen's cell subset or site label, interpreted: tumor region T1, superior pole. This chain joins TRBV7-2 to TRBJ2-1, with 7 bases aligning to TRBD1. The sequenced DNA is TGTGCCAGCAGCTTAGACACAGGGGTCCCCTTTGTGGGCAATGAGCAGTTCTTC. This encodes CASSLDTGVPFVGNEQFF.